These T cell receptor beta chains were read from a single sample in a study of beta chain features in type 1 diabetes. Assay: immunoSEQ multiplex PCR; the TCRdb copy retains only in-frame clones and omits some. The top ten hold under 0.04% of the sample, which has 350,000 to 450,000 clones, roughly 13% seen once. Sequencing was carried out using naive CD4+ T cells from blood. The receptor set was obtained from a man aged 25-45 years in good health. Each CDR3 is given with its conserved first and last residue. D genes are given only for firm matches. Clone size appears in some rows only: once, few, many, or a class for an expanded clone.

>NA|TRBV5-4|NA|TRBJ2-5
TGTGCCAGCAGCTTGGGCGGGGTCCAAGAGACCCAGTACTTC
CASSLGGVQETQYF
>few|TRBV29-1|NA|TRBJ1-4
TGCAGCGTTGGACTAGGTGAAAAACTGTTTTTT
CSVGLGEKLFF
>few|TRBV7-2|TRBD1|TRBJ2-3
TGTGCCAGCAGCCCATGGGACAGCAGCACAGATACGCAGTATTTT
CASSPWDSSTDTQYF
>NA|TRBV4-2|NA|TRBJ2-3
TGTGCCAGCAGCCAAGAGTCGAGCGCCGGATCCCTATCCCCAGATACGCAGTATTTT
CASSQESSAGSLSPDTQYF
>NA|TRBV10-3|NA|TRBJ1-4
TGTGCCATCAGTGAGCCAACAGGGACAACTAATGAAAAACTGTTTTTT
CAISEPTGTTNEKLFF
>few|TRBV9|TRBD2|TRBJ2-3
TGTGCCAGCAGCGTAGCTACAGGGACTAGCGTTTCGCGGTCAGATACGCAGTATTTT
CASSVATGTSVSRSDTQYF
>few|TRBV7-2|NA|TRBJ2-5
TGTGCCAGCAGCTCTACCCTGGAGACCCAGTACTTC
CASSSTLETQYF
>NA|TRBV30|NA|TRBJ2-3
TGTGCCTGGAGTGTACTACCGGGCGGAACTAGCACAGATACGCAGTATTTT
CAWSVLPGGTSTDTQYF
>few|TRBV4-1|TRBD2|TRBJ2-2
TGCGCCAGCAGCCAAGGTGGGACTAGCGAATCCAACACCGGGGAGCTGTTTTTT
CASSQGGTSESNTGELFF
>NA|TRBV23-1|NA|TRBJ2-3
TGCGCCAGCCGGAGGGGGTATGGCAGTTACACAGATACGCAGTATTTT
CASRRGYGSYTDTQYF
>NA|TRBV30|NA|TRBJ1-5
TGTGCCTGGAGCGCCGGGATGTTAAATTATAGGCCCCAGCATTTT
CAWSAGMLNYRPQHF
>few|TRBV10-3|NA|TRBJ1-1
TGTGCCATCAGAGAGAACACTGAAGCTTTCTTT
CAIRENTEAFF
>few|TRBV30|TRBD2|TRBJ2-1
TGTCTAGCGGGGACCTACAATGAGCAGTTCTTC
CLAGTYNEQFF
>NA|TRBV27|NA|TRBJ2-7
TGTGCCAGCAGCCCTCGGCATATCGTCTACGAGCAGTACTTC
CASSPRHIVYEQYF
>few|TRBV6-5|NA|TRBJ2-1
TGTGCCAGCACAATGCGGAGCTCCTACAATGAGCAGTTCTTC
CASTMRSSYNEQFF
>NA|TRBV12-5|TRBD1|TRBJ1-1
TGTGCTAGTGGTTTGGCCCTTATGACAGGGTACACTGAAGCTTTCTTT
CASGLALMTGYTEAFF
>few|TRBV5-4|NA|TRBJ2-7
TGTGCCAGCAGCCCAAGGGCGTCGGCCACCTACGAGCAGTACTTC
CASSPRASATYEQYF
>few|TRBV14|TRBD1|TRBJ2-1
TGTGCCAGCAGCCAAGATCTCGCAGGGGGTGGCAATGAGCAGTTCTTC
CASSQDLAGGGNEQFF
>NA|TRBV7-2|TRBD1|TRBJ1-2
TGTGCCAGCAGCTTAGTGGGTTCGACAGGGTCTGGCTACACCTTC
CASSLVGSTGSGYTF
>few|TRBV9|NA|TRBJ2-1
TGTGCCAGCAGCGTAGCTGGGACATCCAATGAGCAGTTCTTC
CASSVAGTSNEQFF
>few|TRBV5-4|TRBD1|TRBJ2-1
TGTGCCAGCAGCAGGGGACAGATCTCTTCCTACAATGAGCAGTTCTTC
CASSRGQISSYNEQFF
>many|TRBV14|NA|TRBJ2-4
TGTGCCAGCAGCCAAGATCTCCTTAACGTGGACATTCAGTACTTC
CASSQDLLNVDIQYF